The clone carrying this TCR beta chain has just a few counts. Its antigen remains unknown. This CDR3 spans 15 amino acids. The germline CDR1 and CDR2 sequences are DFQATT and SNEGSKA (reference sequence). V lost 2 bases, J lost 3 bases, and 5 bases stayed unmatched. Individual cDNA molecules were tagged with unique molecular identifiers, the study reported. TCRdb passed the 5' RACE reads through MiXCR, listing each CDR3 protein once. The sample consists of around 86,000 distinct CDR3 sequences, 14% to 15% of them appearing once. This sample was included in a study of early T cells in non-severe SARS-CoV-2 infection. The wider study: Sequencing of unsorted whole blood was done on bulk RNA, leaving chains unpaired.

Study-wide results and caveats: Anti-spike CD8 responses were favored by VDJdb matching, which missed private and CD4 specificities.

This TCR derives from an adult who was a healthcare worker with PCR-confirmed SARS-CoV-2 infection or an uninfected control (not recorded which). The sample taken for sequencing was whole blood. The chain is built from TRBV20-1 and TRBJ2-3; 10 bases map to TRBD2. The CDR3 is CSARRAGGGTDTQYF. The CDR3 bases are TGCAGTGCTAGAAGAGCGGGAGGGGGAACAGATACGCAGTATTTT.